This TCR beta chain was recorded in a study of blood T cells in healthy people across ages. This clonotype occurred a few times. As yet, its antigen is unknown. Overall study findings and caveats: When one million T cells were used, diversity estimates were thought to be underestimates. The study lacked donor CMV status, which possibly confounded expanded clonotype changes.

V dropped 7 bases and J dropped 4; count of bases not matched to a gene: 7. Germline lookup yields CDR1 MNHEY and CDR2 SVGEGT. The CDR3 runs to 15 residues. A sample-barcoded 5' primer and a J-beta primer mix were used in a second PCR of about 6 to 12 cycles. TCRdb itself ran the 5' RACE reads through MiXCR, one entry per CDR3 protein. Of about 670,000 distinct CDR3 sequences in the sample, over 40% are singletons; the top ten hold 30%. The TCR sequence derives from a man aged 80 or over in good health. V is TRBV6-2 or TRBV6-3 and J is TRBJ1-5, with 10 bases that match TRBD1. Sample: blood. CDR3 residues: CASNRDRGGNQPQHF. The CDR3 DNA is TGTGCCAGCAACCGGGACAGGGGAGGGAATCAGCCCCAGCATTTT.